The 7 T cell receptor beta chains below all came from one sample that was sequenced in a study of blood T cell repertoires in COVID-19. Measured with immunoSEQ multiplex PCR; TCRdb has only the in-frame clones, and not every one. The sample shows about 240,000 clones, roughly 89% of them seen only once. Sequenced material: PBMCs or T cells enriched from blood (not recorded which). These receptors were collected from a woman in her 30s who had recovered from COVID-19.

On this clone: The identical CDR3 is also encoded by other nucleotide sequences in the sample. This rearrangement joins TRBV28 to TRBJ1-1; D possibly corresponds to TRBD1 (6 bases). The CDR3 sequence is 13 residues long. V was trimmed by 3 bases and J by 1 base, leaving 6 bases between them. CDR1 MDHEN and CDR2 SYDVKM come from the germline V gene. The CDR3 nucleotides are TGTGCCAGCAGTTTGGACAGGAACACTGAAGCTTTCTTT. This codes for CASSLDRNTEAFF.

The rearrangement links TRBV4-3 to TRBJ1-1, with D maybe TRBD1 (5 bases). This CDR3 is built from 18 residues. Trimming pared 0 bases from V and 5 bases from J, leaving 22 bases between. Germline CDR1 LGHNA, CDR2 YSLEER. The CDR3 bases are TGCGCCAGCAGCCAAGATAGGGGCAGGTACGGGTCGAGGACTGAAGCTTTCTTT. Its protein product is CASSQDRGRYGSRTEAFF.

This clone has a single count. This rearrangement joins TRBV7-9 to TRBJ2-1; D is undetermined. This CDR3 has 15 residues. Trimming shortened V by 6 bases and J by 3 bases, and 15 bases separated the two germline ends. The V gene's germline CDR1 is SEHNR and CDR2 FQNEAQ (reference sequence). CDR3 bases: TGTGCCAGCAGTCACACAAGGCCAGGCTACAATGAGCAGTTCTTC. It specifies CASSHTRPGYNEQFF. Full variable domain (rest looked up from reference TRBV7-9 and TRBJ2-1): DTGVSQNPRHKITKRGQNVTFRCDPISEHNRLYWYRQTLGQGPEFLTYFQNEAQLEKSRLLSDRFSAERPKGSFSTLEIQRTEQGDSAMYLCASSHTRPGYNEQFFGPGTRLTVL.

The genes are TRBV7-8 and TRBJ1-5; 9 bases agree with TRBD1. Germline lookup yields CDR1 SGHVS and CDR2 FQNEAQ. Germline trimming cut 1 base from V and 3 bases from J; bases unmatched to any gene: 10. The CDR3 has 18 residues. CDR3 nucleotides: TGTGCCAGCAGCTTAGAGGTCCCACAGGGGGCGGCCAATCAGCCCCAGCATTTT. Amino acid sequence: CASSLEVPQGAANQPQHF.

This chain joins TRBV28 and TRBJ1-2; D is perhaps TRBD1 (5 bases). The CDR3 spans 12 residues. Germline lookup yields CDR1 MDHEN and CDR2 SYDVKM. V was clipped by 7 bases and J by 5 bases, with 11 bases between them. The CDR3 protein is CASTWGGYGYTF. The CDR3 bases are TGTGCCAGCACCTGGGGGGGGTATGGCTACACCTTC.

The genes are TRBV19 and TRBJ2-3, with TRBD2 as a possible D gene (6 bases). The CDR3 is 15 residues long. V shed 5 bases and J shed 0 bases, with 12 bases lying between them. The germline V gene encodes CDR1 LNHDA and CDR2 SQIVND (reference sequence). CDR3 DNA sequence: TGTGCCAGTAGTGGATTGAGCGGGAGCACAGATACGCAGTATTTT. Protein: CASSGLSGSTDTQYF.

The chain links TRBV19 to TRBJ1-1, with D possibly being TRBD1 (6 bases). The ends were cut back, 6 bases at V and 1 base at J, with 18 bases in the middle. In germline, CDR1 is LNHDA, CDR2 SQIVND (reference sequence). CDR3 length: 16 amino acids. The CDR3 sequence: CASSHITTGGNTEAFF. The CDR3 DNA is TGTGCCAGTAGCCACATCACGACAGGCGGGAACACTGAAGCTTTCTTT.